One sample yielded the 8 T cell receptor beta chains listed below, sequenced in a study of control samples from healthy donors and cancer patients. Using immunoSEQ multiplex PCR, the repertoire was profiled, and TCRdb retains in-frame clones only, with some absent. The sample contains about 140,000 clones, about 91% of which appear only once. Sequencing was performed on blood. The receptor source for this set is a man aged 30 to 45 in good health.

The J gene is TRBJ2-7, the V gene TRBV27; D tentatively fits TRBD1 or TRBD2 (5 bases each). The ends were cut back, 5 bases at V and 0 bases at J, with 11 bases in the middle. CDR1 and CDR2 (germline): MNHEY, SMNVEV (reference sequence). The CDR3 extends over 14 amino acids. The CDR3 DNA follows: TGTGCCAGCAGTCGGATGGGGACCTCCTACGAGCAGTACTTC. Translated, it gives CASSRMGTSYEQYF.

CDR3 residues: CASSWTGDLNYGYTF. The CDR3 coding sequence is TGCGCCAGCAGCTGGACAGGGGACCTTAACTATGGCTACACCTTC. The gene calls are TRBV5-1 and TRBJ1-2; 9 bases match TRBD1. Trimming took 3 bases from V and 1 from J; bases not matched to a gene: 4. This CDR3 comprises 15 residues. CDR1 is SGHRS and CDR2 is YFSETQ in the germline V gene.

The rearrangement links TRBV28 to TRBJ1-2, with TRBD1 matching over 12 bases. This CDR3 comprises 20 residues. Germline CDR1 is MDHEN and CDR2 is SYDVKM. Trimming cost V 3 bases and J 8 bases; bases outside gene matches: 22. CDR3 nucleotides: TGTGCCAGCAGTTTTCAGCTCTACCCGGGACAGGGGGCGGTAAGTCCCGGCTACACCTTC. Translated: CASSFQLYPGQGAVSPGYTF.

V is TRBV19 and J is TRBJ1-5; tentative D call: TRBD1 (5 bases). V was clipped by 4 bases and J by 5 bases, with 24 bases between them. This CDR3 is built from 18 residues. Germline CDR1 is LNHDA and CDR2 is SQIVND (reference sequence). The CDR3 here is CASSNLLSQARGDQPQHF. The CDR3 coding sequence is TGTGCCAGTAGTAACCTGCTTAGCCAGGCCCGGGGGGATCAGCCCCAGCATTTT.

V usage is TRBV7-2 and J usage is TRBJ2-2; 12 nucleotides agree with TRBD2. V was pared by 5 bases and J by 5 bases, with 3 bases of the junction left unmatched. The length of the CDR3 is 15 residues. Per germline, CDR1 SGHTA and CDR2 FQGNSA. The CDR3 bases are TGTGCCAGCAGCCCCCTAGCGGGGGGGACCGGGGAGCTGTTTTTT. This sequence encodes CASSPLAGGTGELFF.

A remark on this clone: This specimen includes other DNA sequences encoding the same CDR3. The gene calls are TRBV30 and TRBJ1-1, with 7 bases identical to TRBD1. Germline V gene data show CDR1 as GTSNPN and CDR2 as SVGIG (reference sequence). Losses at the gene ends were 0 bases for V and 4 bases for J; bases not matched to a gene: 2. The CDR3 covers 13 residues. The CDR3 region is CAWSVQGSTEAFF. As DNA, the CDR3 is TGTGCCTGGAGTGTACAGGGGTCCACTGAAGCTTTCTTT.

The CDR3 region is CASNTLQGALVYGYTF. The CDR3 nucleotides are TGTGCCAGCAACACTCTACAGGGGGCTCTAGTCTATGGCTACACCTTC. The chain carries TRBV5-6 and TRBJ1-2; 9 bases are a match to TRBD1. Trimming removed 6 bases from V and 4 bases from J; junction bases left unmatched: 13. The length of the CDR3 is 16 residues. The germline V gene has CDR1 SGHDT and CDR2 YYEEEE.

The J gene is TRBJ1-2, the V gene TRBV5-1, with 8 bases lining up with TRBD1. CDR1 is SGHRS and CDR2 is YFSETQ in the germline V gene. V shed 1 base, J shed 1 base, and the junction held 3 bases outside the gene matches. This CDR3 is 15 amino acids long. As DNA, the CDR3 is TGCGCCAGCAGCTTGACAGGGGGTCTTAACTATGGCTACACCTTC. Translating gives CASSLTGGLNYGYTF.